Listed below are T cell receptor beta chains from one sample, sequenced in a study of control samples from healthy donors and cancer patients. This table comes from immunoSEQ multiplex PCR, and its TCRdb copy is limited to in-frame clones, with some not included. The table has tens of thousands of clones, around three quarters seen once. What was sequenced was PBMCs. Receptors were obtained from a man in his sixties with head and neck cancer. Each CDR3 is given with its conserved first and last residue. Fields, in order: clone size, V gene, D gene, J gene, CDR3 protein, CDR3 DNA. A D gene is named only where the DNA matches it firmly. Rows give clone size only sometimes, using once, few, many, or a class for an expanded clone.

NA	TRBV2	NA	TRBJ2-1	CASSEALWSEQFF	TGTGCCAGCAGTGAAGCGCTTTGGTCAGAGCAGTTCTTC
NA	TRBV9	TRBD1	TRBJ1-2	CASSVWTGPNYGYTF	TGTGCCAGCAGCGTCTGGACAGGGCCTAACTATGGCTACACCTTC
medium-sized	TRBV13	NA	TRBJ1-2	CATLRADYGYTF	TGTGCCACCCTTCGGGCAGACTATGGCTACACCTTC
NA	TRBV6-4	TRBD1	TRBJ2-3	CASSDGQGADTQYF	TGTGCCAGCAGTGACGGACAGGGGGCAGATACGCAGTATTTT
NA	TRBV19	NA	TRBJ1-2	CASSSQEPGGYTF	TGTGCCAGTAGTTCACAGGAGCCCGGTGGCTACACCTTC
NA	TRBV5-6	NA	TRBJ2-7	CASSLMREQYF	TGTGCCAGCAGCTTGATGCGCGAGCAGTACTTC
few	TRBV6-2/TRBV6-3	NA	TRBJ1-5	CASSQPGQSNQPQHF	TGTGCCAGCAGTCAACCGGGACAAAGCAATCAGCCCCAGCATTTT
NA	TRBV19	TRBD2	TRBJ2-5	CASSIGGRTVSETQYF	TGTGCCAGTAGTATAGGCGGGAGGACGGTATCGGAGACCCAGTACTTC
NA	TRBV11-2	NA	TRBJ2-1	CASSFGFGRNEQFF	TGTGCCAGCAGCTTCGGCTTCGGGCGAAATGAGCAGTTCTTC
NA	TRBV11-2	NA	TRBJ1-2	CASSLGRWREYGYTF	TGTGCCAGCAGCTTAGGTCGTTGGAGGGAGTATGGCTACACCTTC
NA	TRBV27	NA	TRBJ2-1	CASSPYRDNYNEQFF	TGTGCCAGCAGTCCATACCGGGACAACTACAATGAGCAGTTCTTC
NA	TRBV28	TRBD1	TRBJ1-2	CASSAGTGKYGYTF	TGTGCCAGCAGTGCTGGGACAGGGAAATATGGCTACACCTTC
NA	TRBV9	TRBD2	TRBJ2-3	CASSVADFRSSGRYTDTQYF	TGTGCCAGCAGCGTAGCAGATTTTAGGTCTAGCGGGAGGTACACAGATACGCAGTATTTT
NA	TRBV4-3	TRBD2	TRBJ2-1	CASSGLILGLSGSKYNEQFF	TGCGCCAGCAGCGGACTCATTTTGGGGCTTAGCGGGAGTAAGTACAATGAGCAGTTCTTC
NA	TRBV19	TRBD2	TRBJ2-1	CASSIRRAGTSGRGSYNEQFF	TGTGCCAGTAGTATCCGTCGAGCCGGGACTAGCGGGAGAGGGTCCTACAATGAGCAGTTCTTC
NA	TRBV3-1/TRBV3-2	TRBD2	TRBJ2-5	CASRKGGLAGGQETQYF	TGTGCCAGCAGGAAGGGGGGGCTAGCGGGAGGGCAAGAGACCCAGTACTTC
once	TRBV19	NA	TRBJ1-5	CASSIRGGGGQPQHF	TGTGCCAGTAGTATTCGAGGGGGAGGGGGGCAGCCCCAGCATTTT
NA	TRBV2	NA	TRBJ2-7	CASSEAASRRYEQYF	TGTGCCAGCAGTGAAGCGGCTAGTCGAAGGTACGAGCAGTACTTC
NA	TRBV6-5	NA	TRBJ2-5	CASRGGPPGPETQYF	TGTGCCAGCAGAGGCGGGCCCCCGGGCCCGGAGACCCAGTACTTC
NA	TRBV18	NA	TRBJ2-7	CASSPPAGAYEQYF	TGTGCCAGCTCACCACCGGCGGGTGCCTACGAGCAGTACTTC
NA	TRBV18	TRBD2	TRBJ2-7	CASSPRGTGSGSEQYF	TGTGCCAGCTCACCACGGGGGACGGGTAGCGGGAGTGAGCAGTACTTC
NA	TRBV5-4	TRBD2	TRBJ2-1	CASSLRLSGSKDNEQFF	TGTGCCAGCAGCTTGAGACTTAGCGGGAGTAAGGACAATGAGCAGTTCTTC
NA	TRBV28	NA	TRBJ1-5	CASSQWDKTNQPQHF	TGTGCCAGCAGCCAATGGGACAAAACGAATCAGCCCCAGCATTTT
NA	TRBV18	TRBD1	TRBJ2-1	CASSPQGAVYNEQFF	TGTGCCAGCTCACCACAGGGGGCGGTTTACAATGAGCAGTTCTTC
NA	TRBV12-3/TRBV12-4	NA	TRBJ2-7	CAIQQGGGEQYF	TGTGCCATCCAACAGGGAGGCGGGGAGCAGTACTTC
NA	TRBV7-2	NA	TRBJ1-1	CASSSTRTEAFF	TGTGCCAGCAGCTCAACGCGAACTGAAGCTTTCTTT
NA	TRBV2	NA	TRBJ1-5	CASTIGGHHQPQHF	TGTGCCAGCACCATCGGGGGGCATCATCAGCCCCAGCATTTT
NA	TRBV18	TRBD2	TRBJ2-7	CASFSGTSSSYEQYF	TGTGCCAGTTTCTCCGGGACTAGCTCCTCCTACGAGCAGTACTTC
NA	TRBV4-3	NA	TRBJ1-1	CASSQGRSGRSTEAFF	TGCGCCAGCAGCCAAGGTAGGTCAGGACGGAGCACTGAAGCTTTCTTT
NA	TRBV28	TRBD2	TRBJ2-1	CASSRWTSGNNEQFF	TGTGCCAGCAGCAGATGGACTAGCGGGAATAATGAGCAGTTCTTC
NA	TRBV6-5	NA	TRBJ1-2	CASSLTGLGGYTF	TGTGCCAGCAGCCTCACAGGGCTGGGAGGCTACACCTTC
NA	TRBV7-2	NA	TRBJ2-3	CASSLDRGMRADTQYF	TGTGCCAGCAGCTTAGATAGGGGAATGCGGGCAGATACGCAGTATTTT
NA	TRBV6-5	NA	TRBJ2-7	CASSYLGRGGYEQYF	TGTGCCAGCAGTTACTTAGGACGAGGGGGCTACGAGCAGTACTTC
once	TRBV6-5	NA	TRBJ1-1	CASSPQTSTEAFF	TGTGCCAGCAGTCCGCAGACCTCCACTGAAGCTTTCTTT
NA	TRBV12-1	NA	TRBJ2-7	CASAFALYEQYF	TGTGCCAGCGCCTTTGCATTGTACGAGCAGTACTTC
NA	TRBV4-3	TRBD2	TRBJ2-7	CASSHTSVPYEQYF	TGCGCCAGCAGCCATACTAGCGTACCCTACGAGCAGTACTTC
NA	TRBV11-2	NA	TRBJ1-2	CASSLAAQGYTF	TGTGCCAGCAGCTTAGCGGCCCAGGGCTACACCTTC
NA	TRBV27	NA	TRBJ1-4	CASSPSQLIFEKLFF	TGTGCCAGCAGTCCGTCACAGTTAATTTTTGAAAAACTGTTTTTT
NA	TRBV30	NA	TRBJ1-1	CAWSRNGGGTEAFF	TGTGCCTGGAGTAGGAACGGTGGCGGGACTGAAGCTTTCTTT
medium-sized	TRBV28	NA	TRBJ2-5	CASSLFATARLQETQYF	TGTGCCAGCAGTTTATTCGCGACAGCTAGACTCCAAGAGACCCAGTACTTC
NA	TRBV27	NA	TRBJ1-3	CASSRAVPGATGNTIYF	TGTGCCAGCAGTAGGGCGGTCCCAGGGGCTACTGGAAACACCATATATTTT
NA	TRBV18	TRBD1	TRBJ2-5	CASSPTGMETQYF	TGTGCCAGCTCACCGACAGGGATGGAGACCCAGTACTTC
NA	TRBV5-1	TRBD2	TRBJ2-3	CASRFLSASGADTQYF	TGCGCTAGTCGCTTTTTAAGCGCCAGCGGGGCTGATACGCAGTATTTT
NA	TRBV11-3	NA	TRBJ2-1	CASSPPGGRNEQFF	TGTGCCAGCAGCCCACCCGGCGGGCGTAATGAGCAGTTCTTC